What follows describes a single T cell receptor (beta chain). The table lists this clone with a count of one. Its cognate antigen has yet to be identified. Nothing much larger sits one base from this clone, and base qualities are not available. The record originates from a study of shared clonotypes between healthy human individuals (dated by TCRdb to 2020 to 2021). Regarding the research as a whole: Three men and a couple of women, aged 18 to 49 years, made up the cohort. To estimate repertoire size and how much clonotype sharing occurs between individuals, the study deeply sequenced the blood TCR repertoires of several healthy adults. Different laboratories and diverse techniques were used to prepare libraries and sequence TCR repertoires, to increase sequencing depth and limit assay-specific biases. Between about 0.8 and 9.5 billion PBMCs per donor were obtained by leukapheresis.

The donors were healthy, HIV-negative adults who had no recently reported acute infections or vaccinations. Only Caucasian adults living in Nashville, Tennessee, USA were represented among the donors. In the unsorted samples, tens of millions of PBMCs were counted, and genomic DNA was extracted using the QIAamp DNA Blood Mini kit. Blood was obtained by leukapheresis, after which PBMCs were separated by Ficoll-Histopaque density gradient centrifugation and cryopreserved in liquid nitrogen vapor phase. Study-wide conclusions, independent of this receptor: Sampling was restricted to blood, and TCR repertoires in tissue are likely to differ from TCR repertoires in blood. Pairwise subsampling led to the expectation that sequencing depth would affect the degree of clonotype sharing among donors. The small number of donors limited the genetic and exposure-history diversity represented.

From its cysteine to its phenylalanine, the CDR3 spans 16 amino acids. The kept DNA is CDR3 alone, 48 bases in frame from the first base. The V end loses 4 bases and the J end loses 3 bases, and a stretch of 16 bases separates them. The germline V gene provides CDR1 SGHAT and CDR2 FQNNGV. TCR CDR3 regions were amplified from genomic DNA by multiplex PCR using the deep immunoSEQ assay. Genomic DNA extracted from each cell subset was distributed evenly over all wells of several immunoSEQ 96-well plates, and each plate served as one replicate. For unsorted PBMC, around 330 ng genomic DNA, equal to about 30,000 T cell genomes, was loaded into each replicate PCR. Unsorted PBMC genomic DNA was sequenced across ten immunoSEQ deep assay plates. The purified libraries were quantified using a Qubit 3.0 fluorometer, sized with a Bioanalyzer 2100, and then quantified again using the KAPA Library Quantification kit. Every immunoSEQ 96-well plate was sequenced on a separate single-read 150-cycle Illumina NextSeq 550 flow cell. As for how the authors treated the data: Because the immunoSEQ output held only junctional sequences and lacked quality scores, the filtering could not match the filtering applied to full-length reads. To assign V/J genes and CDR3, sequences were annotated using PyIR, a Python wrapper for IgBLAST v1.9, with IMGT germline references. Reads with weak V/J assignments (E-value above 1e-6), missing CDR3, stop codons, out-of-frame junctions, or ambiguous translated residues were removed. V3J clonotypes were defined as sequences sharing the same inferred V gene, J gene, and CDR3 amino acid sequence. To compute the percentage overlap between repertoires, the number of shared unique clonotypes was divided by the size of the smaller repertoire. Repertoire richness was assessed with RTK rarefaction, the Chao1 estimator, and Recon v2.1 estimates of unobserved clonotypes. The table comes from immuneACCESS by way of TCRdb, which keeps in-frame sequences with V and J called. Part of the clones is missing from these tables; in studies checked, under half for an unresolved V gene and the rest for unknown reasons. That table supplies the V and J calls and clone size; D and trimming were determined from the DNA. The sample table contains 450,000 or so clones; only one count was recorded for approximately 71% of them. The top ten hold 12% of the sample.

The TCR originated in a middle-aged woman in good health. Some clones in this sample may be carry-over from other donors' samples. This receptor chain uses TRBV11-2 and TRBJ1-3, with a weak D call of TRBD1 (6 bases match). Sequencing was performed on PBMCs. The DNA reads as follows: TGTGCCAGCAGCTCTATACAGGGCTTCGTTGGAAACACCATATATTTT. This encodes CASSSIQGFVGNTIYF.